Reported below is one T cell receptor (beta chain). Its target is not known. The entry originates in a study of CD8+ T cells in alopecia areata. Looked up from germline, CDR1 is MNHEY and CDR2 is SMNVEV (reference sequence). The CDR3 spans 13 residues. The J segment lost 8 bases and the V segment lost 7 bases, leaving 8 bases of the junction unmatched. After isolation, RNA underwent reverse transcription to generate cDNA as the sequencing template. TCRdb's copy holds only in-frame clones and misses some; the assay was immunoSEQ multiplex PCR. The sample yields 10,000 to 15,000 clones, 50% to 70% seen once. Study results and caveats: Tissue-resident alphabeta T cells belonging to normal skin likewise get sequenced within scalp specimens.

Researchers took lesional scalp punch biopsies and peripheral blood from people who were alopecia areata patients. The sequenced sample consisted of skin. The receptor was derived from a human donor with alopecia areata. The V and J genes are TRBV27 and TRBJ1-2; 9 bases match TRBD1. The CDR3 DNA reads TGTGCCAGCACCTCGACAGGGGGGGAAGGCTACACCTTC. Its protein is CASTSTGGEGYTF.